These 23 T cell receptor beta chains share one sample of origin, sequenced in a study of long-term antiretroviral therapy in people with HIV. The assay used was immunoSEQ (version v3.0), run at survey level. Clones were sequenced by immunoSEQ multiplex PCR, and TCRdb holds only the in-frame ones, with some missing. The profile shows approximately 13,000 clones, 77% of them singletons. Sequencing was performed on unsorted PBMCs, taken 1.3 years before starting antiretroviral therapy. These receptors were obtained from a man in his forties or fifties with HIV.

DNA of the CDR3: TGTGCCAGCAGCTCACAGGGGGCTAAGGATTCACCCCTCCACTTT. It specifies CASSSQGAKDSPLHF. The V and J genes are TRBV7-9 and TRBJ1-6; 9 bases are shared with TRBD1. The V and J ends lost 4 bases and 8 bases, in that order; junction bases with no gene match: 6. Germline values: CDR1 SEHNR, CDR2 FQNEAQ (reference sequence). The CDR3 is made up of 15 amino acids.

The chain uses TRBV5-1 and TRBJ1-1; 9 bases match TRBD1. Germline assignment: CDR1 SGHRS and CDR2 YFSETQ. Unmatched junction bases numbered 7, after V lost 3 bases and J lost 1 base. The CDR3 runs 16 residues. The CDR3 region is CASSWDTGGGNTEAFF. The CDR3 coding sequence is TGCGCCAGCAGCTGGGATACAGGGGGCGGGAACACTGAAGCTTTCTTT.

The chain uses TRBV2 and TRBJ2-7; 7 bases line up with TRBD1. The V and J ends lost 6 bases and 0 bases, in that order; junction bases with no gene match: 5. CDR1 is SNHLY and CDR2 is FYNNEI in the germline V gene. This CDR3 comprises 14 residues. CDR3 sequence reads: CASSERGLSYEQYF. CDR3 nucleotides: TGTGCCAGCAGCGAGAGGGGGCTCTCCTACGAGCAGTACTTC. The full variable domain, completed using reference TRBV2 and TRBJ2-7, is EPEVTQTPSHQVTQMGQEVILRCVPISNHLYFYWYRQILGQKVEFLVSFYNNEISEKSEIFDDQFSVERPDGSNFTLKIRSTKLEDSAMYFCASSERGLSYEQYFGPGTRLTVT.

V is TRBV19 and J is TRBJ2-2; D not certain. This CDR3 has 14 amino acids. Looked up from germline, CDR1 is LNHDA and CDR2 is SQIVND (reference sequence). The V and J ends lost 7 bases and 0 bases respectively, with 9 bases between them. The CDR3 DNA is TGTGCCAGTAAGAAGACAACGAACACCGGGGAGCTGTTTTTT. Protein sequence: CASKKTTNTGELFF.

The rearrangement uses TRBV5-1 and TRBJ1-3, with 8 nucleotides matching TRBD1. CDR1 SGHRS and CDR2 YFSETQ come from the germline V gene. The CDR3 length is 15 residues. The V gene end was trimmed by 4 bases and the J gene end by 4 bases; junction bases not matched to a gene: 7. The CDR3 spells CASSPMTGDGNTIYF. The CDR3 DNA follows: TGCGCCAGCAGCCCGATGACAGGGGACGGAAACACCATATATTTT.

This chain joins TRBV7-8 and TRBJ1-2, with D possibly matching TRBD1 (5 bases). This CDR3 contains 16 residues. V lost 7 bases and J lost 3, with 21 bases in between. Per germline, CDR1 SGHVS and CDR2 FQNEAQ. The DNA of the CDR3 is TGTGCCAGCACCCCGACAAAGGGGCCGACGGACTATGGCTACACCTTC. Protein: CASTPTKGPTDYGYTF.

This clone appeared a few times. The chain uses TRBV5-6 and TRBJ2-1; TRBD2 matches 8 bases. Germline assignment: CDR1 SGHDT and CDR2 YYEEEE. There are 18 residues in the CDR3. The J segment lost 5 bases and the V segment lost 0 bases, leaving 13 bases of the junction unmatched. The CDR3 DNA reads TGTGCCAGCAGCTTGGGGACGGCGAGCGGGGGTATAGACAATGAGCAGTTCTTC. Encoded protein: CASSLGTASGGIDNEQFF.

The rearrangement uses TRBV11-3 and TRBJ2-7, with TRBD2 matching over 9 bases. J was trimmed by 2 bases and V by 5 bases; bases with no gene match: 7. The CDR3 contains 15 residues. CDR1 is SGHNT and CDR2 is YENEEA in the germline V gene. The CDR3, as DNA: TGTGCCAGCAGCCCGGGTAGCGGGGGCGCCTACGAGCAGTACTTC. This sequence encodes CASSPGSGGAYEQYF.

The CDR3 loop reads CASSLAPGQGYEQYF. DNA for the CDR3: TGCGCCAGCAGCTTGGCCCCGGGACAGGGTTACGAGCAGTACTTC. The genes are TRBV5-1 and TRBJ2-7, with 9 bases lining up with TRBD1. Germline trimming cut 0 bases from V and 4 bases from J; bases unmatched to any gene: 5. CDR3 length: 15 amino acids. CDR1 SGHRS and CDR2 YFSETQ come from the germline V gene.

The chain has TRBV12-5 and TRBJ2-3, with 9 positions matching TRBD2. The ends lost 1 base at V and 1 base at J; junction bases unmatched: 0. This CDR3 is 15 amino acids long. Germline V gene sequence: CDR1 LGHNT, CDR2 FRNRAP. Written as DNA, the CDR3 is TGTGCTAGTGGTTTGGCTAGCGGGGGCACAGATACGCAGTATTTT. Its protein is CASGLASGGTDTQYF.

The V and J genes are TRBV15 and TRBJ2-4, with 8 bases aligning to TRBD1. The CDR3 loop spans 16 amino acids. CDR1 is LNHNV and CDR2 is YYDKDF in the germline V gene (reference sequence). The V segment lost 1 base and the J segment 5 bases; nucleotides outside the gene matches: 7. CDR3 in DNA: TGTGCCACCAGCAGAGGGGTGGGACAGGCCCAAAACATTCAGTACTTC. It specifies CATSRGVGQAQNIQYF.

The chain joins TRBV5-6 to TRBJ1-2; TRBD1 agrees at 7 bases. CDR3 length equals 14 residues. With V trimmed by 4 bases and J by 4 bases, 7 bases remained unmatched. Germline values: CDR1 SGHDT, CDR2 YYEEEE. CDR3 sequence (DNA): TGTGCCAGCAGCCCGCGGACAGGACCCTATGGCTACACCTTC. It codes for CASSPRTGPYGYTF.

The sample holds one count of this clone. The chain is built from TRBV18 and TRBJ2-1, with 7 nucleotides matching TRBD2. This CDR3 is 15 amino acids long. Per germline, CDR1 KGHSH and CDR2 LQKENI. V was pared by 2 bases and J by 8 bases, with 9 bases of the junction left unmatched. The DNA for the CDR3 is TGTGCCAGCTCACCAAGGAGGACTAGTCGGGATGAGCAGTTCTTC. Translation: CASSPRRTSRDEQFF.

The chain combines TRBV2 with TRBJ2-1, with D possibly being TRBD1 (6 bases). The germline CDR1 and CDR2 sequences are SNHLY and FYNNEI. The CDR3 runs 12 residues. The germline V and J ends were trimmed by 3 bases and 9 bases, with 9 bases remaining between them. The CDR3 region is CASSDRGVEQFF. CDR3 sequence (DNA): TGTGCCAGCAGTGACAGGGGCGTTGAGCAGTTCTTC.

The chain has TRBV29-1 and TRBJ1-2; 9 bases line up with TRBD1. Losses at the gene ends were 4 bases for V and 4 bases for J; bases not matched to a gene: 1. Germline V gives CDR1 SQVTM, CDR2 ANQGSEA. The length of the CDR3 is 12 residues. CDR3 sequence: CSVGTGAYGYTF. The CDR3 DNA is TGCAGCGTTGGGACAGGGGCCTATGGCTACACCTTC.

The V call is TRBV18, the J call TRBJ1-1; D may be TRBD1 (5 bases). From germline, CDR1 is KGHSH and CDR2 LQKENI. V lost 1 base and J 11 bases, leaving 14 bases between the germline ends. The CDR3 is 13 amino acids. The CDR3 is CASSPRGDGWAFF. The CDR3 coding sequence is TGTGCCAGCTCACCACGGGGGGACGGATGGGCTTTCTTT.

The CDR3 spells CASSLREGGTDTQYF. The CDR3 coding sequence is TGTGCCAGCAGCTTAAGGGAGGGGGGCACAGATACGCAGTATTTT. V and J are TRBV11-2 and TRBJ2-3; D may be TRBD2 (7 bases). CDR3 length: 15 residues. Trimming pared 2 bases from V and 1 base from J, leaving 10 bases between. CDR1 and CDR2 from the germline V gene are SGHAT and FQNNGV.

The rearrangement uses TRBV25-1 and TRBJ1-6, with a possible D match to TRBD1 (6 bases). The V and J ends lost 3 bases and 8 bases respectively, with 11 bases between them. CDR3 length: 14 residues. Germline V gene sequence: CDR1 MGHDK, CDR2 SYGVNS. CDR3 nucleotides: TGTGCCAGCAGTGACTACAGGGCGGATTCACCCCTCCACTTT. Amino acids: CASSDYRADSPLHF.

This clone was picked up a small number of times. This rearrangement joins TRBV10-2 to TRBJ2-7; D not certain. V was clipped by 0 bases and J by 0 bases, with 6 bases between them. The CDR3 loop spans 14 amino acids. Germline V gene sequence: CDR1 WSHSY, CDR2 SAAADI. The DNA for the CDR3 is TGCGCCAGCAGTGAGTCCTGGGGCTCCTACGAGCAGTACTTC. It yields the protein CASSESWGSYEQYF.

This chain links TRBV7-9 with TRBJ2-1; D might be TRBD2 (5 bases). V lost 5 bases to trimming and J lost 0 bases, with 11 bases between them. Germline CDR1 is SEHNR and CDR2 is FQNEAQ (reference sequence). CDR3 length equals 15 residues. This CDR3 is CASSRSEGSYNEQFF. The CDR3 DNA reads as TGTGCCAGCAGCCGAAGCGAGGGCTCCTACAATGAGCAGTTCTTC.

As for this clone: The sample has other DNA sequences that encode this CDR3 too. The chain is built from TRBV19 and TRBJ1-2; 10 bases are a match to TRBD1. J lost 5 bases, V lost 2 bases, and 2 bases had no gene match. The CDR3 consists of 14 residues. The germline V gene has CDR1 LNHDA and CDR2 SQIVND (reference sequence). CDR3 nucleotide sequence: TGTGCCAGTAGTATACCGGGACAGGGGTATGGCTACACCTTC. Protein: CASSIPGQGYGYTF.

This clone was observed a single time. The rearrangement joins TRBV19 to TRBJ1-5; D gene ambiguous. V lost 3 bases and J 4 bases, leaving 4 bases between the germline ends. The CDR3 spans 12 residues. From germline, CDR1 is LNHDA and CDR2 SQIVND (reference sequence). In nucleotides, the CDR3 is TGTGCCAGTAGTATCAGTAATCAGCCCCAGCATTTT. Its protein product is CASSISNQPQHF.

The CDR3 coding sequence is TGTGCCAGCAGTATGAACAGGGGACCTAACTATGGCTACACCTTC. This translates into CASSMNRGPNYGYTF. The chain joins TRBV6-6 to TRBJ1-2, with 7 bases aligning to TRBD1. The CDR3 sequence is 15 residues long. Germline-derived CDR1 and CDR2 are MNHNY and SVGAGI (reference sequence). The trim removed 5 bases at V and 0 bases at J, leaving 6 bases unmatched.